These 4 T cell receptor beta chains share one sample of origin, sequenced in a study of radiotherapy plus CTLA-4 blockade in lung cancer (dated by TCRdb to 2017 to 2018). Library creation used the immunoSEQ multiplex PCR assay. TCRdb retrieved this table from immuneACCESS and kept in-frame rearrangements only. Not all clones are present; in checked studies, unresolved V genes account for under half, and no reason is known for the remainder. The sample includes about 31,000 clones, with 60% to 80% observed a single time. Of the sample, around 7% is held by the ten largest clones. The source was peripheral blood, collected from a patient treated with radiotherapy plus ipilimumab. The receptors come from a human donor with non-small cell lung cancer who had stable disease on radiotherapy plus ipilimumab.

This clone was observed a handful of times. The chain employs TRBV6-4 and TRBJ1-1, with TRBD1 identical over 7 bases. Germline-derived CDR1 and CDR2 are MRHNA and SNTAGT. The V and J ends lost 5 bases and 4 bases, in that order; junction bases with no gene match: 10. This CDR3 comprises 15 residues. The CDR3 loop is CASSPAGGAATEAFF. The DNA for the CDR3 is TGTGCCAGCAGTCCGGCAGGGGGGGCGGCCACTGAAGCTTTCTTT.

This clone is a singleton in its sample. The gene calls are TRBV7-2 and TRBJ1-5, with D possibly matching TRBD1 (5 bases). CDR1 and CDR2 from the germline V gene are SGHTA and FQGNSA. V shed 3 bases and J shed 7 bases, with 10 bases lying between them. This CDR3 has 13 residues. CDR3 in amino acids: CASSFRRAQPQHF. The DNA for the CDR3 is TGTGCCAGCAGCTTCCGCAGGGCACAGCCCCAGCATTTT.

The chain has TRBV5-4 and TRBJ1-1, with 7 bases aligning to TRBD1. Germline values: CDR1 SGHNT, CDR2 YYREEE (reference sequence). The ends lost 4 bases at V and 0 bases at J; junction bases unmatched: 3. This CDR3 has 14 residues. CDR3 sequence (DNA): TGTGCCAGCAGCACGGGACAGTTGAACACTGAAGCTTTCTTT. It encodes CASSTGQLNTEAFF.

This chain links TRBV5-1 with TRBJ2-1, with 9 positions matching TRBD2. The germline CDR1 and CDR2 sequences are SGHRS and YFSETQ. V shed 4 bases, J shed 7 bases, and the junction held 6 bases outside the gene matches. The CDR3 length is 14 residues. Written as DNA, the CDR3 is TGCGCCAGCAGCGGAGCGGGGGGCAGGAATGAGCAGTTCTTC. Translated: CASSGAGGRNEQFF.